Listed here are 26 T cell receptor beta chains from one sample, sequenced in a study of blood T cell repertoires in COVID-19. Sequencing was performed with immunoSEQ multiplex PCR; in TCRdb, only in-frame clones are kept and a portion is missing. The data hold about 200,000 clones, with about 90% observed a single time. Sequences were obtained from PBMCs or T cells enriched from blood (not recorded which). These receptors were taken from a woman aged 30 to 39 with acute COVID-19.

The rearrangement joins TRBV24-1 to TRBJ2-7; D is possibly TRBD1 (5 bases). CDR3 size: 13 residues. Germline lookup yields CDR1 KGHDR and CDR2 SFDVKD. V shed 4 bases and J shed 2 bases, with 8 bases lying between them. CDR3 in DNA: TGTGCCACCAGTGACCGACAGCCCTACGAGCAGTACTTC. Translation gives CATSDRQPYEQYF.

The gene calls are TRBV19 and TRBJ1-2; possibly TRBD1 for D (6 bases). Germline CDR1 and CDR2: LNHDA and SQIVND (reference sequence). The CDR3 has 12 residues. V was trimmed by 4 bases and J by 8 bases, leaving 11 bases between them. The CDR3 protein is CASSSQGRGYTF. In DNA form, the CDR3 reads TGTGCCAGTAGTAGTCAGGGGCGCGGCTACACCTTC. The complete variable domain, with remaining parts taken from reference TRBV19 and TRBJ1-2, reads DGGITQSPKYLFRKEGQNVTLSCEQNLNHDAMYWYRQDPGQGLRLIYYSQIVNDFQKGDIAEGYSVSREKKESFPLTVTSAQKNPTAFYLCASSSQGRGYTFGSGTRLTVV.

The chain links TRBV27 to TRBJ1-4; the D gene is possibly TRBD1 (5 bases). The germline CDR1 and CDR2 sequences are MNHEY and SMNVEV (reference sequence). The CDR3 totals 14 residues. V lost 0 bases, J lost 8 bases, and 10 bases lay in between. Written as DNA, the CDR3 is TGTGCCAGCAGTTTATCGCGGGGGAACGAAAAACTGTTTTTT. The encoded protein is CASSLSRGNEKLFF.

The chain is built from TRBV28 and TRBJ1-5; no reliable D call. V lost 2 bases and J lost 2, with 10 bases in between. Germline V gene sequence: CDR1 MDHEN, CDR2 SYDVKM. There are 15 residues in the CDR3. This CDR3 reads CASSLGGMGNQPQHF. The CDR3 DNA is TGTGCCAGCAGTTTAGGAGGAATGGGCAATCAGCCCCAGCATTTT.

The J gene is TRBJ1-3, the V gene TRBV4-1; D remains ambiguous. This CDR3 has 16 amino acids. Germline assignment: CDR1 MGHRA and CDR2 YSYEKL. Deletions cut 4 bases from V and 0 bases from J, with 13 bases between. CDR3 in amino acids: CASSLAGVGSGNTIYF. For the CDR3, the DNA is TGCGCCAGCAGCCTAGCCGGAGTGGGCTCTGGAAACACCATATATTTT.

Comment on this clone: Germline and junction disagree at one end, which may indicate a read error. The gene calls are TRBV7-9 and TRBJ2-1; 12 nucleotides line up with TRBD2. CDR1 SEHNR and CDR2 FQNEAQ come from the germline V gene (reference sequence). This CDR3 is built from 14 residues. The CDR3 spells CASSLAGGPYEQFF. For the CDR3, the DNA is TGTGCCAGCAGCCTAGCGGGGGGGCCCTATGAGCAGTTCTTC.

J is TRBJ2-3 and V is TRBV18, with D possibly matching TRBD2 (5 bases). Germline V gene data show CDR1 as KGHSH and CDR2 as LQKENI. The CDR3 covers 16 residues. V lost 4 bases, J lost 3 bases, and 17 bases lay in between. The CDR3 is CASSLSPRRGTDTQYF. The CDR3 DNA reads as TGTGCCAGCTCACTGTCCCCAAGGAGAGGGACAGATACGCAGTATTTT. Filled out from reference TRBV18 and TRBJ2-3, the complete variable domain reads NAGVMQNPRHLVRRRGQEARLRCSPMKGHSHVYWYRQLPEEGLKFMVYLQKENIIDESGMPKERFSAEFPKEGPSILRIQQVVRGDSAAYFCASSLSPRRGTDTQYFGPGTRLTVL.

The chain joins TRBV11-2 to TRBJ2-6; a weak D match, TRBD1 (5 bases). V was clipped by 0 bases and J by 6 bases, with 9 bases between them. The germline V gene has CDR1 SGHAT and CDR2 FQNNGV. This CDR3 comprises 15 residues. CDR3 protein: CASSLDSGQANVLTF. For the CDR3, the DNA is TGTGCCAGCAGCTTAGATAGTGGACAGGCCAACGTCCTGACTTTC.

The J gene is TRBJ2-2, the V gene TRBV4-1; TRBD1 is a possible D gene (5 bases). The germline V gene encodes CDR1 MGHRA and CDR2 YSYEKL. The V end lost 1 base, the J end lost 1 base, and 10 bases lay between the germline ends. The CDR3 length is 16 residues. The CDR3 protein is CASSQVGQGNTGELFF. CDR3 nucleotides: TGCGCCAGCAGCCAAGTAGGCCAGGGGAACACCGGGGAGCTGTTTTTT.

CDR3: CASSIGTGGGYGYTF. The CDR3 DNA sequence: TGTGCCAGTAGTATCGGGACAGGGGGTGGCTATGGCTACACCTTC. The chain employs TRBV19 and TRBJ1-2; 11 bases agree with TRBD1. Trimming removed 3 bases from V and 4 bases from J; junction bases left unmatched: 4. The germline V gene encodes CDR1 LNHDA and CDR2 SQIVND (reference sequence). This CDR3 has 15 amino acids.

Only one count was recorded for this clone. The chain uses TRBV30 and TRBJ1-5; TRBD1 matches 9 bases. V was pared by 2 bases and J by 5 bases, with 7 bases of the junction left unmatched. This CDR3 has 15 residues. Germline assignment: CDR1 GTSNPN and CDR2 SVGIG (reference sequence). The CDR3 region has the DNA TGTGCCTGGAGTACCGGGACAGGGTTATATCAGCCCCAGCATTTT. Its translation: CAWSTGTGLYQPQHF.

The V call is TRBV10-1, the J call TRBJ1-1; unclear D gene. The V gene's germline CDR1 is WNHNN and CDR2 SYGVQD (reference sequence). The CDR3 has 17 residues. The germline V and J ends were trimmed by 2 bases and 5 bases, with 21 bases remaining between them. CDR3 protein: CASSETRGIPPYTEAFF. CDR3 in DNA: TGCGCCAGCAGTGAGACGAGAGGGATACCTCCTTATACTGAAGCTTTCTTT.

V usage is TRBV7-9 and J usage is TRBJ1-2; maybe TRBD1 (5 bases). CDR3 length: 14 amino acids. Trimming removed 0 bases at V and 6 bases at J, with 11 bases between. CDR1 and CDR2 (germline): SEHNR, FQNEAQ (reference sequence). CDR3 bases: TGTGCCAGCAGCTTAGCGTCAGGGTTAGATGGCTACACCTTC. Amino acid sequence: CASSLASGLDGYTF.

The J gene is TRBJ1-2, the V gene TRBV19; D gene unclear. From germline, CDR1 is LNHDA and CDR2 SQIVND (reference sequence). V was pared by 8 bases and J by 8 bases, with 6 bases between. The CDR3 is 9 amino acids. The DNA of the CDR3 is TGTGCCAGTTCCTTAGGCTACACCTTC. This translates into CASSLGYTF.

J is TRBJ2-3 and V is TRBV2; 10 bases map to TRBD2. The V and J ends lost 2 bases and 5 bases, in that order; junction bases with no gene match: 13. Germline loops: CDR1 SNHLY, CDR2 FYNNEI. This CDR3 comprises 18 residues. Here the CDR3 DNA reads TGTGCCAGCAGTGAAAAAGGAAGCGGGGGGGCGGAGAGAGATACGCAGTATTTT. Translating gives CASSEKGSGGAERDTQYF.

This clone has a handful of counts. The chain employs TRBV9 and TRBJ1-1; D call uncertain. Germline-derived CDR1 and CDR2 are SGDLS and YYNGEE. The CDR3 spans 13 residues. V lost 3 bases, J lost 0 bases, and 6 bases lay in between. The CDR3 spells CASSAFMNTEAFF. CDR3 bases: TGTGCCAGCAGCGCCTTTATGAACACTGAAGCTTTCTTT.

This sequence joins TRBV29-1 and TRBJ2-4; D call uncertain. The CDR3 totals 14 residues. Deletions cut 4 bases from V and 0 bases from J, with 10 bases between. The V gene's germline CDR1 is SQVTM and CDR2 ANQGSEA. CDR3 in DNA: TGCAGCGTTGGCGAACCGGGAGCCAAAAACATTCAGTACTTC. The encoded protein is CSVGEPGAKNIQYF. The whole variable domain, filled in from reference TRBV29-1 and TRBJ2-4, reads SAVISQKPSRDICQRGTSLTIQCQVDSQVTMMFWYRQQPGQSLTLIATANQGSEATYESGFVIDKFPISRPNLTFSTLTVSNMSPEDSSIYLCSVGEPGAKNIQYFGAGTRLSVL.

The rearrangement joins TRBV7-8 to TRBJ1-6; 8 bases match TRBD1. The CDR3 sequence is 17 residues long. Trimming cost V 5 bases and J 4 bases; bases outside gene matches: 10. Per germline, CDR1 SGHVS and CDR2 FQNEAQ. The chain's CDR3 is CASSDKAGDRYNSPLHF. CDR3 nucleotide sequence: TGTGCCAGCAGCGACAAGGCCGGGGACAGGTATAATTCACCCCTCCACTTT.

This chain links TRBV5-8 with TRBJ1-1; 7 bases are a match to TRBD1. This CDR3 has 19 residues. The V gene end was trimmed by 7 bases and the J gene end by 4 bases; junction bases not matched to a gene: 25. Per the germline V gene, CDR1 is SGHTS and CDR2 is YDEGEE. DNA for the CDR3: TGTGCCAGCCGGATCCTTCACAGGGGTGGGACTCAACACAGCACTGAAGCTTTCTTT. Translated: CASRILHRGGTQHSTEAFF.

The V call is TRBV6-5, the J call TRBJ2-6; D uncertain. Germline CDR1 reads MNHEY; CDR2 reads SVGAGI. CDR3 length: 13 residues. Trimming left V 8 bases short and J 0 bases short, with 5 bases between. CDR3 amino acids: CASRSSGANVLTF. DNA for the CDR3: TGTGCCAGCCGTAGCTCTGGGGCCAACGTCCTGACTTTC.

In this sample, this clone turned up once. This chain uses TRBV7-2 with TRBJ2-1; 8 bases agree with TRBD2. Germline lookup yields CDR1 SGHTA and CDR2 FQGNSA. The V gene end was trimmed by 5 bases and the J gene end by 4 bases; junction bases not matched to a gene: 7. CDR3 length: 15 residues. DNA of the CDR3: TGTGCCAGCAGCCCGACTCGCGGGGGGTACAATGAGCAGTTCTTC. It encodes CASSPTRGGYNEQFF.

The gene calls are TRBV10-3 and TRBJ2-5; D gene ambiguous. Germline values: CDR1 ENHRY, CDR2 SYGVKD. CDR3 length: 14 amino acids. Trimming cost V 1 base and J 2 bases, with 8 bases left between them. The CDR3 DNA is TGTGCCATCAGTGAGTGGTCGAGGCAAGAGACCCAGTACTTC. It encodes CAISEWSRQETQYF.

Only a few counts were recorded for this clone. In DNA, the CDR3 is TGCGCCAGCAGCCAAGAGGGGGGTAACACTGAAGCTTTCTTT. It encodes CASSQEGGNTEAFF. This chain joins TRBV4-3 and TRBJ1-1; D perhaps matches TRBD1 (5 bases). CDR1 LGHNA and CDR2 YSLEER come from the germline V gene. Trimming shortened V by 0 bases and J by 2 bases, and 7 bases separated the two germline ends. This CDR3 comprises 14 residues.

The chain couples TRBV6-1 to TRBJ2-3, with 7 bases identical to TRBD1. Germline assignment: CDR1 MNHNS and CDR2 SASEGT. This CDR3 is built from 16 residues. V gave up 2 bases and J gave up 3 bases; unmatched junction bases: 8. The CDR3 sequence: CASSEIRGRRTDTQYF. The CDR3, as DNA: TGTGCCAGCAGTGAAATTAGGGGGCGTCGGACAGATACGCAGTATTTT.

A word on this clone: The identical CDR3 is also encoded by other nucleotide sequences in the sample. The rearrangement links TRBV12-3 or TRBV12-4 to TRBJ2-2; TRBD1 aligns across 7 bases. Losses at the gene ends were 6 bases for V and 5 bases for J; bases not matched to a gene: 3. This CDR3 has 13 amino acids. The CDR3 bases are TGTGCCAGCAGCCTACAGGGGACCGGGGAGCTGTTTTTT. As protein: CASSLQGTGELFF.

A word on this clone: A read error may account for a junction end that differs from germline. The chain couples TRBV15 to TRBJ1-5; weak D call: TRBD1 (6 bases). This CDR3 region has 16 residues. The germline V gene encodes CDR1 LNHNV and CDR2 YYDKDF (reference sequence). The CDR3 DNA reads TGTGCCACCAACAGAGATACAAGGGGCAGGGGTCAGCCCCAGCATTTT. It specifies CATNRDTRGRGQPQHF.